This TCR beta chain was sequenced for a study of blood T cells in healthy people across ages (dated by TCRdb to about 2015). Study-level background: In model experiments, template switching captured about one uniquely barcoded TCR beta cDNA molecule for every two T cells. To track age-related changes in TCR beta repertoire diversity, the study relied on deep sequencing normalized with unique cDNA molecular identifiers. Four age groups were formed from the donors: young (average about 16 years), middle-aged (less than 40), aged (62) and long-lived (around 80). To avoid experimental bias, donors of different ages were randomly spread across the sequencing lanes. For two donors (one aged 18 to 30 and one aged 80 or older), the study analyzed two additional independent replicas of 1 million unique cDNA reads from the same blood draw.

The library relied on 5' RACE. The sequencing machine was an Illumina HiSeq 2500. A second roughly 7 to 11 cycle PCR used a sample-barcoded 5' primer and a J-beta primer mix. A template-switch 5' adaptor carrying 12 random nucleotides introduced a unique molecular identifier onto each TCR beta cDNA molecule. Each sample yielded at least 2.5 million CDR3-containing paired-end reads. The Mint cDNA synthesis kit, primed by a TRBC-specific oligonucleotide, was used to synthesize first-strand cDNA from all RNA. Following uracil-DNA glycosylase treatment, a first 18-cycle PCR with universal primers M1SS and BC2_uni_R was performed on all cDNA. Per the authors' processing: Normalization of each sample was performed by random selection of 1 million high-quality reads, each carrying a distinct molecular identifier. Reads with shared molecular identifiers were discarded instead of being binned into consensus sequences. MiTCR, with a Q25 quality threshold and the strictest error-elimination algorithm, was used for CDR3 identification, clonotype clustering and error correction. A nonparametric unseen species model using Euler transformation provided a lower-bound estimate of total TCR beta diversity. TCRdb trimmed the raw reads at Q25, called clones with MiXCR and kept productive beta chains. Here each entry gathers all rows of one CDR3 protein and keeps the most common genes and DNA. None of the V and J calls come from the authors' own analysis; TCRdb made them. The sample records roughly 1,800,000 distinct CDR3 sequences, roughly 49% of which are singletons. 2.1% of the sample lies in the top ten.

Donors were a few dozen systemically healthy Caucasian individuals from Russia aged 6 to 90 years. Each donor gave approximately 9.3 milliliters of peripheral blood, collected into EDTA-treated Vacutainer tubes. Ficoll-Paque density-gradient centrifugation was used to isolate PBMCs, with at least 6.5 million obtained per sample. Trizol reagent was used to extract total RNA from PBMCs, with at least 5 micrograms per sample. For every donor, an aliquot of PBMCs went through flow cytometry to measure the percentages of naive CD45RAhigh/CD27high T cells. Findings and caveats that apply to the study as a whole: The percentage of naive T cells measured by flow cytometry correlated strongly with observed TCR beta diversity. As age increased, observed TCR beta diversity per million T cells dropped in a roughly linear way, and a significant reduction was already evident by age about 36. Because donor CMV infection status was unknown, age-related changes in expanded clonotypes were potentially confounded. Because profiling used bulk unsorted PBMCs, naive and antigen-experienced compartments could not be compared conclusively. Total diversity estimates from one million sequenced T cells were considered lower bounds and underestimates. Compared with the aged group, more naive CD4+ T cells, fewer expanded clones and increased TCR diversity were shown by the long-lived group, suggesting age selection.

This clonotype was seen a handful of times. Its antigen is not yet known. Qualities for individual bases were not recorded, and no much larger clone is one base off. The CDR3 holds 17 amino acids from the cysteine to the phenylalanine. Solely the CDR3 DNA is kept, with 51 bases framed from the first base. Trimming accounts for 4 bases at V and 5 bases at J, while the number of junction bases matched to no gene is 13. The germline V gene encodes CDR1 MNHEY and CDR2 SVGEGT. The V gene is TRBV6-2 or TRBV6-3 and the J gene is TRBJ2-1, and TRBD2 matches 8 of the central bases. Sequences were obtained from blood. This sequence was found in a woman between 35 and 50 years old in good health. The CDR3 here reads CASSSYLARGGNNEQFF. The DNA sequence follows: TGTGCCAGCAGTTCCTATCTAGCTCGGGGGGGGAACAATGAGCAGTTCTTC.